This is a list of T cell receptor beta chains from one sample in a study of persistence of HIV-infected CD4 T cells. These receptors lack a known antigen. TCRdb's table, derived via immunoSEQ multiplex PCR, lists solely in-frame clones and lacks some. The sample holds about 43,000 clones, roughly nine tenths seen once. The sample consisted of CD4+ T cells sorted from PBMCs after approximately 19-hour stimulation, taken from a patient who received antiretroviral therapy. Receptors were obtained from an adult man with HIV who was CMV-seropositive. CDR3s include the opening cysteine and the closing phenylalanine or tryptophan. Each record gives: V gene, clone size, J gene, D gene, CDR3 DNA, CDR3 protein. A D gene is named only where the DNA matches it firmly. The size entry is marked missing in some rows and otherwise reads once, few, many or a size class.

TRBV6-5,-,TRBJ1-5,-,TGTGCCAGCAGTTACTCCTTCGGGGCGGATCAGCCCCAGCATTTT,CASSYSFGADQPQHF
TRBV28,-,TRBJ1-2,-,TGTGCCAGCAACATAGGAGGGAAAGTCTATGGCTACACCTTC,CASNIGGKVYGYTF
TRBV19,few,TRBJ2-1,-,TGTGCCAGTAGTATTTACCCACATGATGAGCAGTTCTTC,CASSIYPHDEQFF
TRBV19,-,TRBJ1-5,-,TGTGCCAGTAGTATAGTCGGGGGGGCTGGCAATCAGCCCCAGCATTTT,CASSIVGGAGNQPQHF
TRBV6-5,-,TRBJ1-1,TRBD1,TGTGCCAGCGCCGACAGGGTGTTAGGGGACACTGAAGCTTTCTTT,CASADRVLGDTEAFF
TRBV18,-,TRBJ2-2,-,TGTGCCAGCTCACCACCCGGGACAGCGGGCACCGGGGAGCTGTTTTTT,CASSPPGTAGTGELFF
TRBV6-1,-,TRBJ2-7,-,TGTGCCAGCAGTGACTACGAGCAGTACTTC,CASSDYEQYF
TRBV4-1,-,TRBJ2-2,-,TGCGCCAGCAGCCAAAGAGGTAGCGGCCCGGCCGGGGAGCTGTTTTTT,CASSQRGSGPAGELFF
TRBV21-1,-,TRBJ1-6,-,TGTGCCAGCAGCAAAGAGGGGTACAGGGATACTAATAATTCACCCCTCCACTTT,CASSKEGYRDTNNSPLHF
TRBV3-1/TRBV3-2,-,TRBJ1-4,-,TGTGCCAGCAGCCGGGGGGGGAGCGCAACTAATGAAAAACTGTTTTTT,CASSRGGSATNEKLFF
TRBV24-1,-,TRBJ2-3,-,TGTGCCACCAGTGACCCCATGGAGGCGGTGAGCACAGATACGCAGTATTTT,CATSDPMEAVSTDTQYF
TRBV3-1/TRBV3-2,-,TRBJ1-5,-,TGTGCCAGCAGCCAAAGCAGGGCTCAGCCCCAGCATTTT,CASSQSRAQPQHF
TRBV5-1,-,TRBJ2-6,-,TGCGCCAGTTCTGACAGGCCTTCTGGGGCCAACGTCCTGACTTTC,CASSDRPSGANVLTF
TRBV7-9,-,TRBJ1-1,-,TGTGCCAGCAGCTTTGGCCCGAACACTGAAGCTTTCTTT,CASSFGPNTEAFF
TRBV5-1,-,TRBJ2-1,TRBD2,TGCGCCAGCAGCCCACTAGCGGGGGCCTACAATGAGCAGTTCTTC,CASSPLAGAYNEQFF
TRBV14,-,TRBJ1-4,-,TGTGCCAGCAGCCAAGGAATCAGTAATAATGAAAAACTGTTTTTT,CASSQGISNNEKLFF
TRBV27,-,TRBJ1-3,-,TGTGCCAGCAGCCGTTGGGGATCCGAGAACACCATATATTTT,CASSRWGSENTIYF
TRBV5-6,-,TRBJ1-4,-,TGTGCCAGCAGCTTGGCCCCCGGAACAGGCGAGGAAAAACTGTTTTTT,CASSLAPGTGEEKLFF
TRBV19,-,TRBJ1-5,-,TGTGCCAGTAGTGTCGGGACAAATCAGCCCCAGCATTTT,CASSVGTNQPQHF
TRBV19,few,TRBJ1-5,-,TGTGCCAGTAGTCAGGACAGCCGGGGAGGCAATCAGCCCCAGCATTTT,CASSQDSRGGNQPQHF
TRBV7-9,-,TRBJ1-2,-,TGTGCCAGCAGCTTAGAAGCGGATTTCTATGGCTACACCTTC,CASSLEADFYGYTF
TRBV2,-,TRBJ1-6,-,TGTGCCAGCAGTGAAGCTTGGGGAAATAATTCACCCCTCCACTTT,CASSEAWGNNSPLHF
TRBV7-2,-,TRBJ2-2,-,TGTGCCAGCAGCTTAGGGTCCTGGAGGGGCGGGGAGCTGTTTTTT,CASSLGSWRGGELFF
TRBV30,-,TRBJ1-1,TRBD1,TGTGCCTGGAGACAGGGGGAATTGGACACTGAAGCTTTCTTT,CAWRQGELDTEAFF
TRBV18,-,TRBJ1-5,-,TGTGCCAGCTCACCTACAGGGTACAATCAGCCCCAGCATTTT,CASSPTGYNQPQHF
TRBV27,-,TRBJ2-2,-,TGTGCCAGCAGTTTTAGGGTAACCGGGGAGCTGTTTTTT,CASSFRVTGELFF
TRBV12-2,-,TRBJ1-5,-,TGTGCAAGTCGCTTACATAAACAGGACAATCAGCCCCAGCATTTT,CASRLHKQDNQPQHF
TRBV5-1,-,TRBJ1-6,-,TGCGCCAGCAGCTTGGAGAGGGCGCCTACTTCACCCCTCCACTTT,CASSLERAPTSPLHF
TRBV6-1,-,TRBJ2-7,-,TGTGCCAGCAGTGAAGTAGGATTAACAGCAACCTACGAGCAGTACTTC,CASSEVGLTATYEQYF
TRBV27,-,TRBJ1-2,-,TGTGCCAGCAGTTTACAGGGGAACTATGGCTACACCTTC,CASSLQGNYGYTF
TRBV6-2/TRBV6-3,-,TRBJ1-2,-,TGTGCCAGCAGTTACACTGTGGGCTACACCTTC,CASSYTVGYTF
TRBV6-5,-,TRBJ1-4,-,TGTGCCAGCAGTTACGCCGGGACGGCCAATGAAAAACTGTTTTTT,CASSYAGTANEKLFF
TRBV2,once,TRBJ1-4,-,TGTGCCAGCAGTTCCCCGAGATCCCAGGGTGAAAAACTGTTTTTT,CASSSPRSQGEKLFF
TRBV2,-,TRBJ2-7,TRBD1,TGTGCCACGGGACAGGGGGCTACGACCTACGAGCAGTACTTC,CATGQGATTYEQYF
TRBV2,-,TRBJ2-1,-,TGTGCCAGCAGTGAAGCGCAAATGGGCAATGAGCAGTTCTTC,CASSEAQMGNEQFF
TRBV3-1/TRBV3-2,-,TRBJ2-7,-,TGTGCCAGCAGCCCCAGACAGAGCTCCTACGAGCAGTACTTC,CASSPRQSSYEQYF
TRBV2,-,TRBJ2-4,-,TGTGCCAGCAGGGAAGGACCCCCCGGCGAGATTCAGTACTTC,CASREGPPGEIQYF
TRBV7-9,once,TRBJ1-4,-,TGTGCCAGCAGCTTAGAGCCCCGGGCAAAACTGTTTTTT,CASSLEPRAKLFF
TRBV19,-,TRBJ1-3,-,TGTGCCAGTAGTACCCCTACAGGTGGAAACACCATATATTTT,CASSTPTGGNTIYF
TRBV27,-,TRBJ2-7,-,TGTGCCAGCAGTTTATCGGGCGTTAGCTCCTACGAGCAGTACTTC,CASSLSGVSSYEQYF
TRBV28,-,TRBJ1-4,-,TGTGCCAGCAGTTTGGGGACGGAAAAACTGTTTTTT,CASSLGTEKLFF
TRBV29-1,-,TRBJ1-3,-,TGCAGCGTTGTACTGCACTCTGGAAACACCATATATTTT,CSVVLHSGNTIYF
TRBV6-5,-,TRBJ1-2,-,TGTGCCAGCGTAATGACAGGACCGATGGGCTACACCTTC,CASVMTGPMGYTF
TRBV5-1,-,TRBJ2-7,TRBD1,TGCGCCAGCAGCCTATTCGGGACAGGGTCCTACGAGCAGTACTTC,CASSLFGTGSYEQYF
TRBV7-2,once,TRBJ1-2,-,TGTGCCAGCAGCTTGGCCCCCGGGGTTAACTATGGCTACACCTTC,CASSLAPGVNYGYTF
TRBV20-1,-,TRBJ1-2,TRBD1,TGCAGCCGACAGGGGGCGGGGGGCTACACCTTC,CSRQGAGGYTF
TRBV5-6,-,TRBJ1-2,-,TGTGCCAGCAGCTTTACTGGGGACAAGCTTCTTTATGGCTACACCTTC,CASSFTGDKLLYGYTF
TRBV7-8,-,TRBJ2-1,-,TGTGCCAGCAGCTTAGAAGGCGGGACCTACAATGAGCAGTTCTTC,CASSLEGGTYNEQFF
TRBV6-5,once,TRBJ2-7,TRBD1,TGTGCCAGCTCCCGCGGGACAGGGGGCTACGAGCAGTACTTC,CASSRGTGGYEQYF
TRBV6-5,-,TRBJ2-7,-,TGTGCCAGCACCGCCACCCGCTCAGGTTTTGCCGAGCAGTACTTC,CASTATRSGFAEQYF
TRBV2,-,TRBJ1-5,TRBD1,TGTGCCAGCAGTATGGACAGGGCCAATCAGCCCCAGCATTTT,CASSMDRANQPQHF